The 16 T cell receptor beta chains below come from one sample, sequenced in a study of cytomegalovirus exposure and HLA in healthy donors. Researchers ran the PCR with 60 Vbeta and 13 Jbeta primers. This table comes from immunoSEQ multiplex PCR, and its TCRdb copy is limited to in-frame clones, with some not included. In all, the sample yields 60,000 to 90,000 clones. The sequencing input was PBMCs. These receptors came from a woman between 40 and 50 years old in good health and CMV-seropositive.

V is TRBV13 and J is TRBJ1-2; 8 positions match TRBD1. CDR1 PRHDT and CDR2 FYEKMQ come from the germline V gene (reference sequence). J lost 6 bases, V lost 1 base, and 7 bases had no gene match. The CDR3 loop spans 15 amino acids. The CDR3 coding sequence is TGTGCCAGCAGCTTAGTTGGCGGACAGGGTCATGGCTACACCTTC. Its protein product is CASSLVGGQGHGYTF.

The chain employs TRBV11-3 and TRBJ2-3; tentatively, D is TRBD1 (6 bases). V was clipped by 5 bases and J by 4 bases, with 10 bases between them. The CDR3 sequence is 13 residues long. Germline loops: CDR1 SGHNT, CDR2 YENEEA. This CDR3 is CASSPQGSDTQYF. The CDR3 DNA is TGTGCCAGCAGCCCTCAGGGGTCAGATACGCAGTATTTT. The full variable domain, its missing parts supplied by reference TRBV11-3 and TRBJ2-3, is EAGVVQSPRYKIIEKKQPVAFWCNPISGHNTLYWYLQNLGQGPELLIRYENEEAVDDSQLPKDRFSAERLKGVDSTLKIQPAELGDSAVYLCASSPQGSDTQYFGPGTRLTVL.

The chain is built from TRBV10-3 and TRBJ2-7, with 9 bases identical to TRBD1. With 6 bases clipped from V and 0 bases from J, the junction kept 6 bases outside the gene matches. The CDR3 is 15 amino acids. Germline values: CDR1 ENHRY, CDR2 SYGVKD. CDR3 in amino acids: CAISEGQGRSYEQYF. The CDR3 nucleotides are TGTGCCATCAGCGAGGGACAGGGACGCTCCTACGAGCAGTACTTC.

In nucleotides, the CDR3 is TGTGCCAGCACTCCAGGGGTAAGCTACGAGCAGTACTTC. As protein: CASTPGVSYEQYF. The chain uses TRBV6-5 and TRBJ2-7; possibly TRBD1 for D (6 bases). The CDR3 loop spans 13 amino acids. Germline loops: CDR1 MNHEY, CDR2 SVGAGI. Deletions cut 7 bases from V and 3 bases from J, with 13 bases between.

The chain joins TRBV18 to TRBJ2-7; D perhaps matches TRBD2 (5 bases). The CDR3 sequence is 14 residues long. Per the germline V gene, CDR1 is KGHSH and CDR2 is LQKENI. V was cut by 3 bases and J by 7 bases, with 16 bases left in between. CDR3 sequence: CASSPGETEPEQYF. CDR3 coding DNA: TGTGCCAGCTCACCGGGAGAAACAGAGCCGGAGCAGTACTTC.

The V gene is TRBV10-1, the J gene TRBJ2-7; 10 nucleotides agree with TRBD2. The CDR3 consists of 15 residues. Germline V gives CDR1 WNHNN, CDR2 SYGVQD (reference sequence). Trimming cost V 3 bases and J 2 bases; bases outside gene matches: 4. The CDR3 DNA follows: TGCGCCAGCAGTGAAATACTAGCGGGACCCTACGAGCAGTACTTC. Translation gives CASSEILAGPYEQYF.

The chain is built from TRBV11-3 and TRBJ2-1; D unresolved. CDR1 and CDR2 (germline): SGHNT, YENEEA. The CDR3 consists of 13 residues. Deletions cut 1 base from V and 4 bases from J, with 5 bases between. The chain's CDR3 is CASSLAQYNEQFF. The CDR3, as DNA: TGTGCCAGCAGCTTAGCCCAATACAATGAGCAGTTCTTC.

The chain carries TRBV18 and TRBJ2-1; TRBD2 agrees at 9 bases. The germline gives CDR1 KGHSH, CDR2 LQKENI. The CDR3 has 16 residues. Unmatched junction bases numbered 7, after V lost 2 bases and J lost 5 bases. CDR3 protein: CASSPTAGGIHNEQFF. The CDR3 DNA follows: TGTGCCAGCTCACCAACAGCGGGGGGTATTCACAATGAGCAGTTCTTC.

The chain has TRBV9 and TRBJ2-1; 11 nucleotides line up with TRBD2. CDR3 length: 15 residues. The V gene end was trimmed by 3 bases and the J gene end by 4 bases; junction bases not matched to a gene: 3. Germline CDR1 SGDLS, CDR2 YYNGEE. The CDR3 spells CASSGGTSGYNEQFF. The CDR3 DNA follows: TGTGCCAGCAGCGGGGGGACTAGCGGATACAATGAGCAGTTCTTC.

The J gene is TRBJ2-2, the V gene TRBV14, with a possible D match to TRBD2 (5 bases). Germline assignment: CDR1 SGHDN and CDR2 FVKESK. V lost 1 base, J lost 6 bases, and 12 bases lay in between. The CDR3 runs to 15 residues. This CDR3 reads CASSQARVGAGELFF. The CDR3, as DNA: TGTGCCAGCAGCCAAGCGAGAGTGGGAGCCGGGGAGCTGTTTTTT. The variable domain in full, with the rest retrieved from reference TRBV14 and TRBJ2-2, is EAGVTQFPSHSVIEKGQTVTLRCDPISGHDNLYWYRRVMGKEIKFLLHFVKESKQDESGMPNNRFLAERTGGTYSTLKVQPAELEDSGVYFCASSQARVGAGELFFGEGSRLTVL.

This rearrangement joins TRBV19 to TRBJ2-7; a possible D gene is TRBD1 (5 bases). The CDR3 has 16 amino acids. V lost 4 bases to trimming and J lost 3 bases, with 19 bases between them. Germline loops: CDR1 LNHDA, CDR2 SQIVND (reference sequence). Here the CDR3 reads CASSSQGPPQDYEQYF. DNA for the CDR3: TGTGCCAGTAGTAGTCAGGGCCCCCCGCAGGACTACGAGCAGTACTTC.

The CDR3 DNA is TGTGCCAGCAGTTACGGAGGGGGCTCTAATGAAAAACTGTTTTTT. Protein product: CASSYGGGSNEKLFF. The chain combines TRBV6-5 with TRBJ1-4, with 7 bases fitting TRBD1. This CDR3 region has 15 residues. V was pared by 2 bases and J by 3 bases, with 3 bases of the junction left unmatched. Germline lookup yields CDR1 MNHEY and CDR2 SVGAGI.

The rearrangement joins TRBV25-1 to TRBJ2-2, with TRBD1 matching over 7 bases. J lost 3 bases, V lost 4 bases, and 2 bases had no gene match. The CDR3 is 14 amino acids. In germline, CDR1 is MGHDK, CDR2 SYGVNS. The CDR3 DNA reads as TGTGCCAGCAGTGCCGGGACAGACACCGGGGAGCTGTTTTTT. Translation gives CASSAGTDTGELFF.

The CDR3 sequence: CASSLLQVSGANVLTF. The DNA for the CDR3 is TGTGCCAGCAGCCTCCTACAGGTCTCTGGGGCCAACGTCCTGACTTTC. The chain has TRBV7-8 and TRBJ2-6; tentative D call: TRBD1 (5 bases). This CDR3 comprises 16 residues. Germline V gene sequence: CDR1 SGHVS, CDR2 FQNEAQ. V was shortened by 5 bases and J by 0 bases, with 11 bases between the two germline ends.

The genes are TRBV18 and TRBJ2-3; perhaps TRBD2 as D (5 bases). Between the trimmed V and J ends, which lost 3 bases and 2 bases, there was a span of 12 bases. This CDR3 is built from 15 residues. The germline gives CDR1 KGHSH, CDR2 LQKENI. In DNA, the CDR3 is TGTGCCAGCTCACCGTCGGGGTCTTACACAGATACGCAGTATTTT. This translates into CASSPSGSYTDTQYF. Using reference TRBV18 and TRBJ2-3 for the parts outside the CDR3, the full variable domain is NAGVMQNPRHLVRRRGQEARLRCSPMKGHSHVYWYRQLPEEGLKFMVYLQKENIIDESGMPKERFSAEFPKEGPSILRIQQVVRGDSAAYFCASSPSGSYTDTQYFGPGTRLTVL.

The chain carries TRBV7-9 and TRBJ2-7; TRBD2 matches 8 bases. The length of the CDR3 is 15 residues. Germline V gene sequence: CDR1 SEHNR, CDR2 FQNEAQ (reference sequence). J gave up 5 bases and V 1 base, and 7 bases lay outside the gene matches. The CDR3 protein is CASSLVAGGRNEQYF. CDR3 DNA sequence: TGTGCCAGCAGCTTAGTCGCGGGAGGACGTAACGAGCAGTACTTC.